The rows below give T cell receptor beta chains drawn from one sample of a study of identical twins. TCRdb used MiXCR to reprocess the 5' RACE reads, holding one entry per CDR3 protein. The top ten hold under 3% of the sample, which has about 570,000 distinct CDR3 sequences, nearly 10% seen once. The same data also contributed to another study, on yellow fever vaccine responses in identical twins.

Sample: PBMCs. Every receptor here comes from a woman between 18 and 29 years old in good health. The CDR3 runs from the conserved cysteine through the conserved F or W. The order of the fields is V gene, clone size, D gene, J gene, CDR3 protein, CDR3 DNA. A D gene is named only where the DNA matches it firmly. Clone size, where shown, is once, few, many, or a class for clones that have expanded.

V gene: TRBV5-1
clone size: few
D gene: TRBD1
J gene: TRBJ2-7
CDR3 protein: CASSPWPGQGSSEQYF
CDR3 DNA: TGCGCCAGCAGCCCCTGGCCGGGACAGGGGTCTTCCGAGCAGTACTTC

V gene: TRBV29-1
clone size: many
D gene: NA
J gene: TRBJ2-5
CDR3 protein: CTPGQRTPLRSGPGETQYF
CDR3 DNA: TGCACACCTGGACAGAGAACCCCTCTAAGGAGCGGGCCGGGGGAGACCCAGTACTTC

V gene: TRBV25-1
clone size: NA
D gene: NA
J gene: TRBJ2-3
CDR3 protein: CASSEWGVSDTQYF
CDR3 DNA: TGTGCCAGCAGTGAATGGGGGGTGTCAGATACGCAGTATTTT

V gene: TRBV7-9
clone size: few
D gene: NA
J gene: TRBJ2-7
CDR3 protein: CASIPSGTSSQQYF
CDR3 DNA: TGTGCCAGCATCCCTAGTGGGACTTCGTCCCAGCAGTACTTC

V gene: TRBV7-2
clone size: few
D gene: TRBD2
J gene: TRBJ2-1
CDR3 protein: CASSLTSGKGNEQFF
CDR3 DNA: TGTGCCAGCAGCTTAACTAGCGGGAAAGGCAATGAGCAGTTCTTC

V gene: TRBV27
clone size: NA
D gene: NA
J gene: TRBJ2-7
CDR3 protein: CASRSRGAYEQYF
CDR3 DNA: TGTGCCAGCAGAAGTAGGGGCGCCTACGAGCAGTACTTC

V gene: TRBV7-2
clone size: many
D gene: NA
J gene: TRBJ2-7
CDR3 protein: CASSLRLNGVTEQYF
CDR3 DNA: TGTGCCAGCAGCTTACGGCTAAATGGGGTTACCGAGCAGTACTTC

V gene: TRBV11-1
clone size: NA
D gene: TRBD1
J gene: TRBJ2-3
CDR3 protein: CASSPGDRGSTDTQYF
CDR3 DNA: TGTGCCAGCAGCCCAGGGGACAGGGGAAGCACAGATACGCAGTATTTT

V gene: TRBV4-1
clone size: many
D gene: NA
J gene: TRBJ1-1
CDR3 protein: CASSQIPEGNTEAFF
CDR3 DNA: TGCGCCAGCAGCCAAATCCCTGAGGGGAACACTGAAGCTTTCTTT

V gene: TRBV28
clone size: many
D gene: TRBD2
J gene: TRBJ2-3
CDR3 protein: CASSFGLAGSPGTDTQYF
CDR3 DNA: TGTGCCAGCAGTTTCGGACTAGCGGGGAGCCCCGGCACAGATACGCAGTATTTT

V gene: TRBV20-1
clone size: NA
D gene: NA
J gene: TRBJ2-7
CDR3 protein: CSATDYYEQYF
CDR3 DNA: TGCAGTGCTACCGATTACTACGAGCAGTACTTC

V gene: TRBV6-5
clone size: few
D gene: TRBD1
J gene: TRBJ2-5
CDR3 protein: CASSYWRGQGAETQYF
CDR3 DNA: TGTGCCAGCAGTTACTGGAGGGGACAGGGTGCGGAGACCCAGTACTTC

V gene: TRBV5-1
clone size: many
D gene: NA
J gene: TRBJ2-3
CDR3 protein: CASSLDSLADTQYF
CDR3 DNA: TGCGCCAGCAGCTTGGACTCACTAGCAGATACGCAGTATTTT

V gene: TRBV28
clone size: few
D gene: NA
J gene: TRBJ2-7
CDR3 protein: CASSSGGWQYF
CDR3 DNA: TGTGCCAGCAGTTCCGGCGGGTGGCAGTACTTC

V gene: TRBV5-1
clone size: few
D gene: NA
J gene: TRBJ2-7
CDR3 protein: CASSLDRVLIHEQYF
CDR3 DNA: TGCGCCAGCAGCTTGGACAGGGTTTTAATCCACGAGCAGTACTTC

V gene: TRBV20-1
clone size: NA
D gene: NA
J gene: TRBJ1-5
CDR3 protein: CSARHSKSNQPQHF
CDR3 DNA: TGCAGTGCTAGACACAGTAAAAGCAATCAGCCCCAGCATTTT

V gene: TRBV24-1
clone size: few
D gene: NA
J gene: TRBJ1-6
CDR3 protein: CATSLSYNSPLHF
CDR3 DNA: TGTGCCACCTCTTTGAGCTATAATTCACCCCTCCACTTT

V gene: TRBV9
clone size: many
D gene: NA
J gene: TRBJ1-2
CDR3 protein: CASSVLPNYGYTF
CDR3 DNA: TGTGCCAGCAGCGTCCTCCCTAATTACGGCTACACCTTC

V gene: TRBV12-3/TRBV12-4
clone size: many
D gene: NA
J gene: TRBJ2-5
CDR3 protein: CASSLSYYRDETQYF
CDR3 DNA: TGTGCCAGCAGTCTCTCGTATTACAGGGACGAGACCCAGTACTTC

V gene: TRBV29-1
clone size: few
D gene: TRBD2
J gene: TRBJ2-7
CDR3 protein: CSEMNREGDTSGRGTYEQYF
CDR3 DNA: TGCAGCGAAATGAACAGGGAGGGCGACACTAGCGGGAGGGGAACCTACGAGCAGTACTTC

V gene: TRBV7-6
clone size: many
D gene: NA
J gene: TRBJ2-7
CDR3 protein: CASSLDETYEQYF
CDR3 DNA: TGTGCCAGCAGCTTGGACGAAACCTACGAGCAGTACTTC

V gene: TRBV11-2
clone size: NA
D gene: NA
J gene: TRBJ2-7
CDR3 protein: CASSSGQRTASYEQYF
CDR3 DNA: TGTGCCAGCAGCTCAGGACAGCGGACAGCGTCTTACGAGCAGTACTTC

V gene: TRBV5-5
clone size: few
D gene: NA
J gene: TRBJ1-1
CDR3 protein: CASSFLQGRVNTEAFF
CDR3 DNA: TGTGCCAGCAGCTTTTTACAGGGTCGGGTGAACACTGAAGCTTTCTTT

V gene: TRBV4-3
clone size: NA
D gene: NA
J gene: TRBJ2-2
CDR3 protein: CASSPRGSGELFF
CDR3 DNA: TGCGCCAGCAGCCCACGAGGGTCCGGGGAGCTGTTTTTT

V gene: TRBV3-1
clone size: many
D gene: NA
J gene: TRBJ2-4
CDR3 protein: CASSPLAKNIQYF
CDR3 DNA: TGTGCCAGCAGCCCTTTAGCCAAAAACATTCAGTACTTC

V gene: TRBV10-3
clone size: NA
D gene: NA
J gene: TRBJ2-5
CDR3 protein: CAISSLEHQETQYF
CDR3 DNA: TGTGCCATCAGTTCCCTAGAGCACCAAGAGACCCAGTACTTC

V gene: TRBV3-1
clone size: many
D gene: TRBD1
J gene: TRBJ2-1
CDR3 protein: CASSPSGGSYYNEQFF
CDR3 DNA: TGTGCCAGCAGCCCCTCAGGGGGTAGCTACTACAATGAGCAGTTCTTC

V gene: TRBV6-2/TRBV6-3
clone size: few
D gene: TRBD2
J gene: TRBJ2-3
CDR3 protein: CASSYHQSTGLAGRTDTQYF
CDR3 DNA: TGTGCCAGCAGTTACCACCAGTCGACTGGACTAGCGGGACGCACAGATACGCAGTATTTT

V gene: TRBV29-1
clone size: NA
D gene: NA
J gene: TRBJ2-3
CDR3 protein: CSVESGTSTDTQYF
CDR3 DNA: TGCAGCGTTGAGAGCGGAACTAGCACAGATACGCAGTATTTT

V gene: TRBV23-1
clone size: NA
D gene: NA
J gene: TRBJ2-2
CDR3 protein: CASSQRGYRGPPGSCFF
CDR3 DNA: NA

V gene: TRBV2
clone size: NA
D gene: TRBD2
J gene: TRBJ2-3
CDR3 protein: CASSKKAGVRSYTDTQYF
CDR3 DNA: TGTGCCAGCAGCAAAAAAGCGGGAGTCCGATCATACACAGATACGCAGTATTTT

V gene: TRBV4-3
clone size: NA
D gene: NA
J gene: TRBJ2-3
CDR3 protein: CASSQDQRDTQYF
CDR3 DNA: TGCGCCAGCAGCCAAGATCAAAGGGATACGCAGTATTTT

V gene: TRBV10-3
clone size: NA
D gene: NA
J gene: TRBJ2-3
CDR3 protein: CAISPPRGLGDTQYF
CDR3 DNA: TGTGCCATCAGTCCCCCGCGGGGGCTGGGGGATACGCAGTATTTT

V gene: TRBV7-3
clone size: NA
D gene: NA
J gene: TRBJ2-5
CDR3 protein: CASSLGYAGKETQYF
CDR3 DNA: TGTGCCAGCAGCTTAGGATACGCGGGGAAAGAGACCCAGTACTTC

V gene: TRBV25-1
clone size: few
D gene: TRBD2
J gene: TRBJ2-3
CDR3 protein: CASSEDAGGHTDTQYF
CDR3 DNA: TGTGCCAGCAGTGAGGATGCGGGGGGACACACAGATACGCAGTATTTT

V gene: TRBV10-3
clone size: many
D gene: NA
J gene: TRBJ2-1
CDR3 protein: CAVGGNEQFF
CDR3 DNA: TGTGCCGTGGGGGGCAATGAGCAGTTCTTC

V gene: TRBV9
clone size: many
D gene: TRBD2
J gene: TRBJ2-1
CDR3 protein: CASGTAGGGSLNEQFF
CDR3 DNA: TGTGCCAGCGGCACAGCGGGAGGAGGGTCTTTGAATGAGCAGTTCTTC

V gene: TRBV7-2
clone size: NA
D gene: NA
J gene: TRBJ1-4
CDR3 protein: CASSSDPQGLAEEKLFF
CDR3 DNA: TGTGCCAGCAGCAGCGACCCTCAGGGACTGGCCGAGGAAAAACTGTTTTTT

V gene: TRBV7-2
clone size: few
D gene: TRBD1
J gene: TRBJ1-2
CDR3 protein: CASSSVGGRGYTF
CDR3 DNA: TGTGCCAGCAGCTCAGTAGGGGGCAGGGGCTACACCTTC

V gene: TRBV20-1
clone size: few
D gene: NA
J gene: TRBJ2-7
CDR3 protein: CSARDLGQGGMDEQYF
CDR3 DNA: TGCAGTGCTAGAGATCTTGGACAGGGAGGGATGGACGAGCAGTACTTC

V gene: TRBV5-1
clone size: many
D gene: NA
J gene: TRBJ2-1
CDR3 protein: CASSLKGGNEQFF
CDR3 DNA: TGCGCCAGCAGCTTAAAGGGGGGCAATGAGCAGTTCTTC

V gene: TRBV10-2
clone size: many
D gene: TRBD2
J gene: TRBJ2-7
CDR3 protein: CASGGVAVLYEQYF
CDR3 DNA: TGCGCCAGCGGGGGGGTGGCAGTACTCTACGAGCAGTACTTC

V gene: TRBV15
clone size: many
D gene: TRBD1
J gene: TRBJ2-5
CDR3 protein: CATSRRDSQETQYF
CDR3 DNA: TGTGCCACCAGCAGACGGGACAGCCAAGAGACCCAGTACTTC

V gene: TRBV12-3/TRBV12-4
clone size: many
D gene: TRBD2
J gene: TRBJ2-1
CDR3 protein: CASSLGRERSYNEQFF
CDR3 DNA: TGTGCCAGCAGTTTAGGGCGGGAGCGCTCCTACAATGAGCAGTTCTTC

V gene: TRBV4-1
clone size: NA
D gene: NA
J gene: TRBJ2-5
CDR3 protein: CASSQDQGGYQETQYF
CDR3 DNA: TGCGCCAGCAGCCAAGATCAGGGGGGCTACCAAGAGACCCAGTACTTC

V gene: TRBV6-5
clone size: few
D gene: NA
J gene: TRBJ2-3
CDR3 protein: CASSYSPVADTQYF
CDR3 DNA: TGTGCCAGCAGTTACTCCCCTGTGGCAGATACGCAGTATTTT

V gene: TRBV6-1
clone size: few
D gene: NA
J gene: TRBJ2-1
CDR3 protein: CASFPGRSYNEQFF
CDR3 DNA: TGTGCCAGCTTTCCTGGTCGCTCCTACAATGAGCAGTTCTTC

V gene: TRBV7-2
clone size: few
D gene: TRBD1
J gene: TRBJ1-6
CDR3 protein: CASSLDDRADSPLHF
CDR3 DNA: TGTGCCAGCAGCCTAGATGACAGGGCAGATTCACCCCTCCACTTT

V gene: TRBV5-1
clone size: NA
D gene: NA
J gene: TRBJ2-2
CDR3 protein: CASSLVVAGSGGELFF
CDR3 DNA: TGCGCCAGCAGCTTGGTGGTTGCCGGGAGTGGCGGGGAGCTGTTTTTT

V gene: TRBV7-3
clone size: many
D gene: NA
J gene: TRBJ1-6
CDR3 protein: CASSQGRGEYISPLHF
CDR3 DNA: TGTGCCAGCAGCCAAGGACGGGGGGAATATATTTCACCCCTCCACTTT

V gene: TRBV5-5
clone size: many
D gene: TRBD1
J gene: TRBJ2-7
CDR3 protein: CASSSSGTGFYEQYF
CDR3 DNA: TGTGCCAGCAGCAGTTCCGGGACAGGGTTCTACGAGCAGTACTTC

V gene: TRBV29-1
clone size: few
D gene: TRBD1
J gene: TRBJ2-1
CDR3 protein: CSVYTGGNEQFF
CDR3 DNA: TGCAGCGTTTACACAGGGGGCAATGAGCAGTTCTTC

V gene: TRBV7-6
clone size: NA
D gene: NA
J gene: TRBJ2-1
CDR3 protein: CASSLALGGGTEQFF
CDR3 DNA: TGTGCCAGCAGCTTAGCTTTGGGGGGGGGCACTGAGCAGTTCTTC

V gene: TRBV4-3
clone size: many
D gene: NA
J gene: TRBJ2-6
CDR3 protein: CASSQDLGSGANVLTF
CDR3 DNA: TGCGCCAGCAGCCAAGATCTTGGTTCTGGGGCCAACGTCCTGACTTTC

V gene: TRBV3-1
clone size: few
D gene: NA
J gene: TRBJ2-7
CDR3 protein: CASSQDWRGPGYEQYF
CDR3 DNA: TGTGCCAGCAGCCAAGATTGGCGGGGGCCAGGCTACGAGCAGTACTTC

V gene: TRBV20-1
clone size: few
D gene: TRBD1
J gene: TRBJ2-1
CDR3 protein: CSARRQGVSYNEQFF
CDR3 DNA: TGCAGTGCTAGGCGACAGGGGGTTTCCTACAATGAGCAGTTCTTC

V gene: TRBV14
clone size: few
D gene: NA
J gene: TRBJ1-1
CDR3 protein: CASSQVERGRGFF
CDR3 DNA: TGTGCCAGCAGCCAAGTTGAACGGGGAAGGGGTTTCTTT

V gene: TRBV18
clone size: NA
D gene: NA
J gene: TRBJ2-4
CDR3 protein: CASSPSLGSIAIQYF
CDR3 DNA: TGTGCCAGCTCACCAAGTTTAGGGAGTATTGCCATTCAGTACTTC

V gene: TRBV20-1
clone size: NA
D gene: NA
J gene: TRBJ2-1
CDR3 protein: CSATEGLARAQGEQFF
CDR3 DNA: TGCAGTGCTACAGAAGGTCTAGCAAGAGCTCAGGGTGAGCAGTTCTTC